The T cell receptor (beta chain) described here comes from a study of blood T cell repertoires in COVID-19. The CDR3 runs to 16 residues. Germline CDR1 and CDR2: SGHTA and FQGNSA. Losses at the gene ends were 1 base for V and 6 bases for J; bases not matched to a gene: 4. In this sample, this clone turned up a few times. Profiled with immunoSEQ multiplex PCR; TCRdb holds only in-frame clones, not every one. Here the sample spans 95,000 to 100,000 clones, about 85% being singletons. The origin of this receptor is an elderly woman with acute or convalescent COVID-19. The chain has TRBV7-2 and TRBJ2-2; 11 bases align to TRBD1. The sample consisted of peripheral blood. CDR3 in DNA: TGTGCCAGCAGCTTAGGTGGACAGGGGGCTTCCGGGGAGCTGTTTTTT. It is translated as CASSLGGQGASGELFF.